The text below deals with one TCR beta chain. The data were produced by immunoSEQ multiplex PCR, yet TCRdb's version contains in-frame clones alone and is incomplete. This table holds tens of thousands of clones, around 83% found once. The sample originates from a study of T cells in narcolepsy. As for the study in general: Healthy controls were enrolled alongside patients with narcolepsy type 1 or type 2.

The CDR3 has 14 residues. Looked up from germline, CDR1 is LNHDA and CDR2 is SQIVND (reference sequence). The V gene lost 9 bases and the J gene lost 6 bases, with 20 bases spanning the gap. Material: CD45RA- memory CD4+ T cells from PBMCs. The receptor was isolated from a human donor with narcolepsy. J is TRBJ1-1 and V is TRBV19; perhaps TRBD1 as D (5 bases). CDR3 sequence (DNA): TGTGCCAGCCTGGGCAGGGACGGTGGCCCTGAAGCTTTCTTT. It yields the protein CASLGRDGGPEAFF.